The entry below gives a single TCR beta chain sequence along with its context. This sample is part of a study of T cell changes during pregnancy in multiple sclerosis. The data were produced by immunoSEQ multiplex PCR, yet TCRdb's version contains in-frame clones alone and is incomplete. The table lists tens of thousands of clones, over 90% of them singletons. This CDR3 contains 14 residues. Germline CDR1 reads LNHDA; CDR2 reads SQIVND (reference sequence). The V end lost 2 bases, the J end lost 3 bases, and 11 bases lay between the germline ends. The specimen was peripheral blood, collected after pregnancy. The rearrangement uses TRBV19 and TRBJ2-7; D is perhaps TRBD2 (5 bases). This TCR was recovered from a female donor with multiple sclerosis, enrolled in a pregnancy study. This CDR3 is CASSIMSGVYEQYF. The CDR3 DNA reads as TGTGCCAGTAGTATAATGAGCGGTGTCTACGAGCAGTACTTC. Variable domain in full (rest from reference TRBV19 and TRBJ2-7): DGGITQSPKYLFRKEGQNVTLSCEQNLNHDAMYWYRQDPGQGLRLIYYSQIVNDFQKGDIAEGYSVSREKKESFPLTVTSAQKNPTAFYLCASSIMSGVYEQYFGPGTRLTVT.